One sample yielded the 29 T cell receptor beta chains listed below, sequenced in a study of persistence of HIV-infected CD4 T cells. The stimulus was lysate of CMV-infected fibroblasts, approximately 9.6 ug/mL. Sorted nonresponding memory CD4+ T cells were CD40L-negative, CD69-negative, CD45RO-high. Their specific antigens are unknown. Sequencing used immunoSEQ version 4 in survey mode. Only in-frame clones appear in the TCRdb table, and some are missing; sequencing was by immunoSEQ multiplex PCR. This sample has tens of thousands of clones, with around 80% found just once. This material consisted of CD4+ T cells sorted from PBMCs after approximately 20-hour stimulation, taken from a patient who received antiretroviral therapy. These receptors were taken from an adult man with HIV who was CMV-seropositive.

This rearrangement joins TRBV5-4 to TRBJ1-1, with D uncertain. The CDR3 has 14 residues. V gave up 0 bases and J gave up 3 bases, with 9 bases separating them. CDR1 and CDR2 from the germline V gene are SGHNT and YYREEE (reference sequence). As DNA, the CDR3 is TGTGCCAGCAGCTTGGAGGGCGCACACACTGAAGCTTTCTTT. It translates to CASSLEGAHTEAFF.

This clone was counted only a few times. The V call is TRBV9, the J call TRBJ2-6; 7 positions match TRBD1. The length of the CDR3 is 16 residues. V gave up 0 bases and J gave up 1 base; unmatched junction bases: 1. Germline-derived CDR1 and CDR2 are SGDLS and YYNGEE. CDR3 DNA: TGTGCCAGCAGCGTAGGACAGGGTTCTGGGGCCAACGTCCTGACTTTC. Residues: CASSVGQGSGANVLTF.

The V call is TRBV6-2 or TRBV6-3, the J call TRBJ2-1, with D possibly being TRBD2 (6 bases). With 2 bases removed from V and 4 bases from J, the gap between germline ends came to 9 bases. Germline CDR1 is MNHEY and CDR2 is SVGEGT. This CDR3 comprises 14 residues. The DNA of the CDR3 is TGTGCCAGCAGTTACAAGGGACTGTACAATGAGCAGTTCTTC. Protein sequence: CASSYKGLYNEQFF.

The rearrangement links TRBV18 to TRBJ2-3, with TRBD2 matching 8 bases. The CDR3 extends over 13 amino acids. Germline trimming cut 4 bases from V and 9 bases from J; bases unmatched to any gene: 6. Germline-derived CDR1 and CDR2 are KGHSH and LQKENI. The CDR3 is CASSRAGEATQYF. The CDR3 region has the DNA TGTGCCAGCTCACGAGCGGGGGAGGCCACGCAGTATTTT.

The CDR3 nucleotides are TGTGCCAGTAGGAGACACGAAAGCTCTGGAAACACCATATATTTT. This encodes CASRRHESSGNTIYF. The chain carries TRBV19 and TRBJ1-3; D gene ambiguous. Trimming stripped 6 bases from V and 0 bases from J, with 12 bases between. The germline V gene has CDR1 LNHDA and CDR2 SQIVND (reference sequence). There are 15 residues in the CDR3.

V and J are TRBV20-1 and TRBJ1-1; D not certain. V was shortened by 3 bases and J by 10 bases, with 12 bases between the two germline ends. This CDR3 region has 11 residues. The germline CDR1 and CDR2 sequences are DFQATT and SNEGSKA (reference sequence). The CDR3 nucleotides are TGCAGTGCTAGGCGAGAAGGAGGAGCTTTCTTT. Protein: CSARREGGAFF.

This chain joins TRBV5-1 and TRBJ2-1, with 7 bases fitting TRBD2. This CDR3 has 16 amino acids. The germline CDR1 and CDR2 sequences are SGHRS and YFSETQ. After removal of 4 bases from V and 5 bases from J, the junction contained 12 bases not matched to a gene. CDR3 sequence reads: CASSKAWRTSNNEQFF. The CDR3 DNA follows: TGCGCCAGCAGCAAAGCTTGGCGGACTAGTAACAATGAGCAGTTCTTC.

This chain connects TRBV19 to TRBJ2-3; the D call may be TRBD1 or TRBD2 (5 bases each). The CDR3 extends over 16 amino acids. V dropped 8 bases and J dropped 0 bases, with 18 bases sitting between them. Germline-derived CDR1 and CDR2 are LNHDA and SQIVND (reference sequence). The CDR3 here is CASSSPGPLSTDTQYF. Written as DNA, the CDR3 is TGTGCCAGTTCCTCCCCGGGGCCCCTCAGCACAGATACGCAGTATTTT.

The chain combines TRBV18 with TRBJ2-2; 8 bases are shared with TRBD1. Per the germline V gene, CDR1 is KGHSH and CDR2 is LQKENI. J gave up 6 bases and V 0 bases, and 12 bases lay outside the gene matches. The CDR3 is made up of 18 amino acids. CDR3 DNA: TGTGCCAGCTCACCACCCCCCCCGCAGGGGGCTCATTCCGGGGAGCTGTTTTTT. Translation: CASSPPPPQGAHSGELFF.

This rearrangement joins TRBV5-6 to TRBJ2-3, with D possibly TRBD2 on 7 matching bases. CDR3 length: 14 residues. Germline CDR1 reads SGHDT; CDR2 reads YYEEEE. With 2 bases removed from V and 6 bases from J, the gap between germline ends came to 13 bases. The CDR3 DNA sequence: TGTGCCAGCAGCTTACGAGGGGGGGCGGATACGCAGTATTTT. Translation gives CASSLRGGADTQYF.

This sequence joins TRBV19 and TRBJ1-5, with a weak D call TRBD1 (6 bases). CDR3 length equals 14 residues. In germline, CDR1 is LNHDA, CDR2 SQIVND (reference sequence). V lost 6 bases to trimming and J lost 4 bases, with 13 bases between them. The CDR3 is CASRPITGNQPQHF. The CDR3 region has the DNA TGTGCCAGTAGACCAATAACAGGGAATCAGCCCCAGCATTTT.

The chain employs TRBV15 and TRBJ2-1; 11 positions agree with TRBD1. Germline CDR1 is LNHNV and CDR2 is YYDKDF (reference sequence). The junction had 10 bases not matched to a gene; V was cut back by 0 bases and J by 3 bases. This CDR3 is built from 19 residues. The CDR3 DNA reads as TGTGCCACCAGCAGAGATCATACCCCGGGACAGGGGGACTACAATGAGCAGTTCTTC. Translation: CATSRDHTPGQGDYNEQFF.

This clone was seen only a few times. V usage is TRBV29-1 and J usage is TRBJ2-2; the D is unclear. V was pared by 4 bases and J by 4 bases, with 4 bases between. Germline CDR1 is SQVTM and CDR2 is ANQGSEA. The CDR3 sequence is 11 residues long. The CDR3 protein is CSVGGTGELFF. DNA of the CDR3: TGCAGCGTTGGGGGCACCGGGGAGCTGTTTTTT.

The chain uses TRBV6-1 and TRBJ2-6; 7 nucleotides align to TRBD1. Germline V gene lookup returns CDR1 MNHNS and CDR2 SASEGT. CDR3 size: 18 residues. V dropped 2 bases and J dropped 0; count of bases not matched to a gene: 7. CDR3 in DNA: TGTGCCAGCAGTGAAAAGGTCAGGGGGTTCTCTGGGGCCAACGTCCTGACTTTC. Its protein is CASSEKVRGFSGANVLTF.

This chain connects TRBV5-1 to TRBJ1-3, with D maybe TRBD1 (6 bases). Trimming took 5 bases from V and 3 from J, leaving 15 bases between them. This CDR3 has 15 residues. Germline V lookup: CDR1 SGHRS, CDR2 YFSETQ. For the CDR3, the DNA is TGCGCCAGCAGTCGCCAACAGGGAAATGGAAACACCATATATTTT. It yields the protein CASSRQQGNGNTIYF.

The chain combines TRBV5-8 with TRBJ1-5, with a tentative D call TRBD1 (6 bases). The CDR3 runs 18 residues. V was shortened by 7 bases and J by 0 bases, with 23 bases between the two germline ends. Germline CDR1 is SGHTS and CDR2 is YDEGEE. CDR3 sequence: CASLNPGTQFYSNQPQHF. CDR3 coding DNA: TGTGCCAGCCTAAATCCCGGGACACAATTTTATAGCAATCAGCCCCAGCATTTT. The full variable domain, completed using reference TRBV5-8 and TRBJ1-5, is EAGVTQSPTHLIKTRGQQATLRCSPISGHTSVYWYQQALGLGLQFLLWYDEGEERNRGNFPPRFSGRQFPNYSSELNVNALELEDSALYLCASLNPGTQFYSNQPQHFGDGTRLSIL.

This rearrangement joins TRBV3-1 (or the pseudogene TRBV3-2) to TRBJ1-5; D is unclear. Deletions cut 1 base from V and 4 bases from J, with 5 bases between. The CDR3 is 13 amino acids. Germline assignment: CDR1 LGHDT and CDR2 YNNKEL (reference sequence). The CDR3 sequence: CASSQGANQPQHF. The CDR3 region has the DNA TGTGCCAGCAGCCAAGGGGCAAATCAGCCCCAGCATTTT.

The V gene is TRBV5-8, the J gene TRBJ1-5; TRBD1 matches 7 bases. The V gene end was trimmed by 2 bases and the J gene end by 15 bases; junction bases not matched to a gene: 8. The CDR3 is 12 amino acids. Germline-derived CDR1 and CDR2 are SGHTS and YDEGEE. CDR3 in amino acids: CASSLNRQGWHF. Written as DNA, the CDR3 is TGTGCCAGCAGCTTAAATAGACAGGGATGGCATTTT.

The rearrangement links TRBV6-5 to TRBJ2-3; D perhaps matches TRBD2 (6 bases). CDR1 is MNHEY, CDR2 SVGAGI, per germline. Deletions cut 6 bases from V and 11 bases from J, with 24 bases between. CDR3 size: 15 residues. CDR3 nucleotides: TGTGCCAGCAGATCCCCTTATCCCGGAGGGCTAGGGCAGTATTTT. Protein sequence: CASRSPYPGGLGQYF.

CDR3 DNA sequence: TGTGCCAGCAGCAAAGAGGGAGGATCTGGGGCCAACGTCCTGACTTTC. Translating it yields CASSKEGGSGANVLTF. V and J are TRBV21-1 and TRBJ2-6; the table's D call of TRBD2 was not tested on the DNA. TRBV21-1 is designated a pseudogene. The CDR3 runs 16 residues.

The CDR3 is CASSPTHPRVSYEQYF. Here the CDR3 DNA reads TGTGCCAGCAGCCCAACCCACCCGAGGGTATCCTACGAGCAGTACTTC. The V call is TRBV27, the J call TRBJ2-7; D may be TRBD2 (5 bases). V was trimmed by 6 bases and J by 1 base, leaving 19 bases between them. The length of the CDR3 is 16 residues. Germline-derived CDR1 and CDR2 are MNHEY and SMNVEV (reference sequence).

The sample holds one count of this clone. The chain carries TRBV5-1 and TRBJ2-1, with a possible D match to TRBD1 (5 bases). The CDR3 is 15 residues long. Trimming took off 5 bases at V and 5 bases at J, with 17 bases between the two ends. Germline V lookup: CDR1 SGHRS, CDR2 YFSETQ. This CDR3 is CASRYVPDTNNEQFF. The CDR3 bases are TGCGCCAGCAGATATGTCCCGGACACAAACAATGAGCAGTTCTTC.

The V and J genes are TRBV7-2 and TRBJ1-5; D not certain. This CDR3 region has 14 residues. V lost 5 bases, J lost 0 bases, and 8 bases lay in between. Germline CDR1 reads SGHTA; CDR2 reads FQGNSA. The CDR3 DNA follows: TGTGCCAGCAGCGGGAAGAGTAGCAATCAGCCCCAGCATTTT. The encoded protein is CASSGKSSNQPQHF.

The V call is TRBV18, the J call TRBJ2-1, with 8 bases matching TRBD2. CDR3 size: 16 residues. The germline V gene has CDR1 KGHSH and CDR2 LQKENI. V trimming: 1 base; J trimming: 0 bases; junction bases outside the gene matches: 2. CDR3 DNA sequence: TGTGCCAGCTCACCACTGGCGGGGGGCTCCTACAATGAGCAGTTCTTC. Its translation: CASSPLAGGSYNEQFF.

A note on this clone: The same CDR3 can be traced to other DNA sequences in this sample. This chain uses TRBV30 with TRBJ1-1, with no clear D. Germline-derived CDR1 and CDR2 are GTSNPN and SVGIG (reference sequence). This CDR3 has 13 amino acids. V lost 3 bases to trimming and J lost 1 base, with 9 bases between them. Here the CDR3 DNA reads TGTGCCTGGAGAGAACAGCAGAACACTGAAGCTTTCTTT. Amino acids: CAWREQQNTEAFF.

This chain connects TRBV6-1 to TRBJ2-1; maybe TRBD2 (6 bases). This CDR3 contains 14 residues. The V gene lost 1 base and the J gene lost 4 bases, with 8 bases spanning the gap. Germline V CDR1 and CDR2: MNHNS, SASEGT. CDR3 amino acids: CASSEVEGYNEQFF. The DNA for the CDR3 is TGTGCCAGCAGTGAAGTGGAGGGATACAATGAGCAGTTCTTC.

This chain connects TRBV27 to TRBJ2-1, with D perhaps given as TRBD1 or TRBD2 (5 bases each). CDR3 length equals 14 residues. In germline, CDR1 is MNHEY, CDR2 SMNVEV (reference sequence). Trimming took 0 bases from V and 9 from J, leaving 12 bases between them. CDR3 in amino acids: CASSLSIGTTEQFF. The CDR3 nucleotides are TGTGCCAGCAGTTTATCGATAGGGACGACTGAGCAGTTCTTC.

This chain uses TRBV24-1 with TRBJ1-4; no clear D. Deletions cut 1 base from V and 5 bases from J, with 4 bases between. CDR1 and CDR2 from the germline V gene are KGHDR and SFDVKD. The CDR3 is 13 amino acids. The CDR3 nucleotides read TGTGCCACCAGTGATTTTGCGAATGAAAAACTGTTTTTT. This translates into CATSDFANEKLFF.

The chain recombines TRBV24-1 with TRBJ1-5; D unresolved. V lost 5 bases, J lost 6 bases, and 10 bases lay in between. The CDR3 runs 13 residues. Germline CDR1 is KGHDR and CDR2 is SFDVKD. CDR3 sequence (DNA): TGTGCCACCAGTGCCATAGGCAGTCAGCCCCAGCATTTT. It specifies CATSAIGSQPQHF.